This T cell receptor beta chain was documented in a study of CD8+ T cells in alopecia areata. Both CD4+ and CD8+ T cells were separated by sorting PBMCs. Remarks on this clone: No antigen is known for it.

Germline V gene data show CDR1 as SGHRS and CDR2 as YFSETQ. Trimming took 2 bases from V and 2 from J, leaving 11 bases between them. The CDR3 spans 14 residues. In each case, RNA was isolated and then reverse transcribed into cDNA as the sequencing template. Method: immunoSEQ multiplex PCR; TCRdb's copy keeps in-frame clones and lacks some. The sample yields around 97,000 clones, 55% seen once. Findings and limits, study-wide: In patients, TCRs were shared less clearly than in mice, and HLA may possibly be involved. Scalp sample sequencing also detects resident alphabeta T cells of normal skin. Especially in alopecia totalis/universalis, lesional scalp showed greater clonality than normal scalp did.

Sequencing used CD4+ T cells sorted from blood. The V gene is TRBV5-1, the J gene TRBJ2-7, with D possibly TRBD2 on 5 matching bases. The origin of this receptor is a human donor in good health. In nucleotides, the CDR3 is TGCGCCAGCAGCTTACGCGGAGGTCCCTACGAGCAGTACTTC. It specifies CASSLRGGPYEQYF.